This T cell receptor (beta chain) was documented in a study of CD8 T cells in Susac syndrome. RNA was extracted with the RNeasy kit, and a quantity of about 0.45 to 1 ug was reverse transcribed using random hexamers. TCRdb re-derived calls from the immunoSEQ multiplex PCR reads in MiXCR, one entry per CDR3 protein. This sample has fewer than 150,000 distinct CDR3 sequences, with nearly 95% found just once. V lost 7 bases, J lost 9 bases, and 22 bases lay in between. Germline V gene data show CDR1 as MGHDK and CDR2 as SYGVNS. The CDR3 covers 15 residues. This receptor was taken from a human donor in good health. The chain couples TRBV25-1 to TRBJ2-1, with D maybe TRBD2 (5 bases). The specimen was CD4+ T cells from PBMCs. The CDR3 spells CASTSLGLGQGEQFF. The CDR3 bases are TGTGCCAGCACGTCGTTAGGACTCGGGCAAGGTGAGCAGTTCTTC.